What follows are 29 T cell receptor beta chains derived from one specimen sequenced in a study of response to subunit inactivated influenza vaccine. TCRdb itself ran the RT-PCR reads through MiXCR, one entry per CDR3 protein. This table holds hundreds of thousands of distinct CDR3 sequences, about 15% found once. This sample comprised PBMCs from blood, obtained 14 days before vaccination. These receptor sequences come from a man aged 50 or older who received an inactivated influenza vaccine.

This clonotype was seen many times. J is TRBJ2-4 and V is TRBV4-3; a weak D match, TRBD2 (5 bases). The CDR3 sequence is 14 residues long. The germline CDR1 and CDR2 sequences are LGHNA and YSLEER. The V and J ends lost 3 bases and 8 bases respectively, with 14 bases between them. CDR3 sequence (DNA): TGCGCCAGCAGCCAGTTGCTTTACGGGGACATTCAGTACTTC. Protein sequence: CASSQLLYGDIQYF.

This chain connects TRBV4-1 to TRBJ1-2; D is ambiguous. The germline gives CDR1 MGHRA, CDR2 YSYEKL. The V end was cut by 0 bases, the J end by 0 bases, with 14 bases between. The CDR3 runs to 17 residues. The chain's CDR3 is CASSQDSRRQANYGYTF. CDR3 in DNA: TGCGCCAGCAGCCAAGATTCTCGACGGCAAGCTAACTATGGCTACACCTTC.

The chain recombines TRBV10-2 with TRBJ2-1; no definite D call. CDR1 and CDR2 (germline): WSHSY, SAAADI. This CDR3 region has 11 residues. Trimming cost V 5 bases and J 10 bases, with 9 bases left between them. The CDR3 loop reads CASSSSGEQFF. The CDR3 nucleotides read TGCGCCAGCAGTAGTTCCGGGGAGCAGTTCTTC.

The chain uses TRBV10-3 and TRBJ2-7, with 9 positions matching TRBD1. From germline, CDR1 is ENHRY and CDR2 SYGVKD. Losses at the gene ends were 4 bases for V and 2 bases for J; bases not matched to a gene: 6. CDR3 size: 15 residues. The CDR3 region is CAISGTGTGTYEQYF. CDR3 coding DNA: TGTGCCATCAGTGGAACCGGGACAGGGACCTACGAGCAGTACTTC.

The V and J genes are TRBV2 and TRBJ2-5; possible D gene TRBD1, 5 bases. In germline, CDR1 is SNHLY, CDR2 FYNNEI. V gave up 5 bases and J gave up 1 base, with 11 bases separating them. The CDR3 has 14 residues. The CDR3 nucleotides read TGTGCCAGCAGTTCTCGACAGCCCCAAGAGACCCAGTACTTC. Residues: CASSSRQPQETQYF.

In nucleotides, the CDR3 is TGCGCCAGCAGCCCTCCGGGCTCTCTACCCGGCAATGAGCAGTTCTTC. This codes for CASSPPGSLPGNEQFF. This sequence joins TRBV5-1 and TRBJ2-1; D gene unclear. From germline, CDR1 is SGHRS and CDR2 YFSETQ. With 4 bases removed from V and 6 bases from J, the gap between germline ends came to 20 bases. CDR3 length: 16 residues.

This chain connects TRBV18 to TRBJ1-5; D uncertain. The CDR3 covers 13 residues. CDR1 and CDR2 from the germline V gene are KGHSH and LQKENI. Trimming took 1 base from V and 5 from J, leaving 6 bases between them. CDR3 nucleotides: TGTGCCAGCTCACCACTGGAAGATCAGCCCCAGCATTTT. Its protein is CASSPLEDQPQHF.

This clonotype has a handful of counts. This chain uses TRBV5-1 with TRBJ2-1; TRBD1 aligns across 12 bases. Germline V gene data show CDR1 as SGHRS and CDR2 as YFSETQ. The CDR3 is 16 residues long. The ends lost 1 base at V and 7 bases at J; junction bases unmatched: 6. This CDR3 reads CASSLQPGQGANEQFF. CDR3 sequence (DNA): TGCGCCAGCAGCTTGCAACCGGGACAGGGGGCGAATGAGCAGTTCTTC.

The chain combines TRBV6-1 with TRBJ1-5; perhaps TRBD1 as D (6 bases). This CDR3 comprises 15 residues. V was trimmed by 6 bases and J by 7 bases, leaving 19 bases between them. CDR1 is MNHNS and CDR2 is SASEGT in the germline V gene. CDR3 bases: TGTGCCAGCAGCCCCCTGGGGGGCCGAAGACAGCCCCAGCATTTT. Translation gives CASSPLGGRRQPQHF.

This chain uses TRBV19 with TRBJ1-4; no clear D. Germline V gene lookup returns CDR1 LNHDA and CDR2 SQIVND (reference sequence). The CDR3 contains 13 residues. The germline V and J ends were trimmed by 6 bases and 10 bases, with 15 bases remaining between them. CDR3 region: CASRDGGSGKLFF. Written as DNA, the CDR3 is TGTGCCAGTAGGGACGGCGGCAGCGGAAAACTGTTTTTT.

The chain joins TRBV27 to TRBJ2-3; 11 bases agree with TRBD2. V lost 4 bases, J lost 2 bases, and 17 bases stayed unmatched. CDR3 length: 20 amino acids. The germline gives CDR1 MNHEY, CDR2 SMNVEV (reference sequence). CDR3 sequence: CASSSPRGQGLAGVTDTQYF. CDR3 nucleotides: TGTGCCAGCAGTTCCCCCCGCGGGCAAGGACTAGCGGGTGTCACAGATACGCAGTATTTT.

In this sample, this clonotype turned up a few times. This chain uses TRBV18 with TRBJ2-1, with D possibly TRBD1 on 5 matching bases. The CDR3 runs 13 residues. Germline CDR1 KGHSH, CDR2 LQKENI. Between the trimmed V and J ends, which lost 0 bases and 12 bases, there was a span of 12 bases. The CDR3 here is CASSPPSRTLQFF. CDR3 in DNA: TGTGCCAGCTCACCACCGAGCAGGACACTGCAGTTCTTC.

This clonotype was seen only a few times. The V gene is TRBV7-9, the J gene TRBJ1-2, with TRBD1 matching over 9 bases. The germline V gene encodes CDR1 SEHNR and CDR2 FQNEAQ (reference sequence). With 6 bases clipped from V and 7 bases from J, the junction kept 9 bases outside the gene matches. The CDR3 totals 14 residues. The CDR3 DNA is TGTGCCAGCAGAGGGACAGGGATGATTTCTGGCTACACCTTC. It translates to CASRGTGMISGYTF.

This clonotype was seen a handful of times. This chain connects TRBV7-8 to TRBJ2-1; perhaps TRBD2 as D (5 bases). In germline, CDR1 is SGHVS, CDR2 FQNEAQ. CDR3 size: 20 residues. Trimming took off 7 bases at V and 0 bases at J, with 28 bases between the two ends. The CDR3 coding sequence is TGTGCCAGCACCAATGATCGGATTCCCAGAGGGTTAAACTCCTACAATGAGCAGTTCTTC. It is translated as CASTNDRIPRGLNSYNEQFF.

This clonotype was seen only a few times. This chain connects TRBV2 to TRBJ2-2; D perhaps matches TRBD1 (6 bases). V was trimmed by 5 bases and J by 9 bases, leaving 10 bases between them. Germline-derived CDR1 and CDR2 are SNHLY and FYNNEI. The CDR3 loop spans 12 amino acids. Here the CDR3 DNA reads TGTGCCAGCAGTAAACAGGGAAGGGAGCTGTTTTTT. Protein product: CASSKQGRELFF.

This clonotype has just a few counts. V and J are TRBV5-1 and TRBJ2-3; TRBD2 aligns across 7 bases. The CDR3 totals 15 residues. Unmatched junction bases numbered 5, after V lost 3 bases and J lost 1 base. CDR1 SGHRS and CDR2 YFSETQ come from the germline V gene. This CDR3 reads CASSSWGGGTDTQYF. For the CDR3, the DNA is TGCGCCAGCAGCTCCTGGGGGGGAGGCACAGATACGCAGTATTTT.

The table lists this clonotype with many counts. The genes are TRBV5-6 and TRBJ2-3; TRBD2 agrees at 7 bases. Unmatched junction bases numbered 8, after V lost 0 bases and J lost 4 bases. Germline assignment: CDR1 SGHDT and CDR2 YYEEEE. This CDR3 contains 16 residues. In nucleotides, the CDR3 is TGTGCCAGCAGCTTGGCCGGACTAGTAGGAGCAGATACGCAGTATTTT. Its protein product is CASSLAGLVGADTQYF.

This chain links TRBV24-1 with TRBJ2-1; 11 bases are shared with TRBD1. CDR1 and CDR2 (germline): KGHDR, SFDVKD. The CDR3 totals 16 residues. The trim removed 4 bases at V and 4 bases at J, leaving 5 bases unmatched. The CDR3 nucleotides read TGTGCCACCAGTGAAACCGGGACAGGGGGTTACAATGAGCAGTTCTTC. Protein sequence: CATSETGTGGYNEQFF.

Here the CDR3 DNA reads TGCGCCAGCAGCTTGGCAAGGGAGACAGATACGCAGTATTTT. This gives the protein CASSLARETDTQYF. The chain carries TRBV5-1 and TRBJ2-3; a possible D gene is TRBD2 (5 bases). CDR3 length: 14 residues. V was clipped by 0 bases and J by 3 bases, with 8 bases between them. CDR1 is SGHRS and CDR2 is YFSETQ in the germline V gene.

This clonotype was seen more than once but under ten times. The V gene is TRBV2, the J gene TRBJ2-5; D possibly matches TRBD1 or TRBD2 (5 bases each). V was trimmed by 7 bases and J by 2 bases, leaving 14 bases between them. There are 14 residues in the CDR3. The V gene's germline CDR1 is SNHLY and CDR2 FYNNEI. CDR3 region: CASKPGRLQETQYF. CDR3 nucleotides: TGTGCCAGCAAACCGGGACGCTTGCAAGAGACCCAGTACTTC.

This clonotype was found many times. The chain employs TRBV6-1 and TRBJ2-7, with D tentatively TRBD1 (5 bases). This CDR3 is built from 12 residues. Trimming left V 4 bases short and J 1 base short, with 5 bases between. Germline V CDR1 and CDR2: MNHNS, SASEGT. CDR3 sequence (DNA): TGTGCCAGCAGTGGACAGTCCTACGAGCAGTACTTC. Encoded protein: CASSGQSYEQYF.

This clonotype was counted a few times. The chain employs TRBV20-1 and TRBJ2-2; 7 bases align to TRBD2. Germline V CDR1 and CDR2: DFQATT, SNEGSKA (reference sequence). The CDR3 spans 15 residues. J gave up 4 bases and V 1 base, and 6 bases lay outside the gene matches. This CDR3 is CSARVGGAITGELFF. CDR3 sequence (DNA): TGCAGTGCTAGAGTGGGAGGGGCGATCACCGGGGAGCTGTTTTTT.

Regarding this clonotype: The junction departs from the called germline gene at one end, perhaps through a read error. The gene calls are TRBV18 and TRBJ2-3; no definite D call. Germline V CDR1 and CDR2: KGHSH, LQKENI. This CDR3 comprises 12 residues. CDR3 amino acids: CASSPSTDTQSF. In DNA form, the CDR3 reads TGTGCCAGCTCGCCAAGCACAGATACGCAGTCTTTT.

V usage is TRBV28 and J usage is TRBJ2-1; 11 positions agree with TRBD1. With V trimmed by 7 bases and J by 8 bases, 7 bases remained unmatched. CDR1 and CDR2 from the germline V gene are MDHEN and SYDVKM. This CDR3 region has 14 residues. CDR3 protein: CASTWDRGGDEQFF. The CDR3 DNA is TGTGCCAGCACCTGGGACAGGGGGGGTGATGAGCAGTTCTTC.

In its sample, this clonotype was seen many times. The chain combines TRBV12-3 or TRBV12-4 with TRBJ1-2; tentative D call: TRBD1 (5 bases). The CDR3 has 13 residues. With 3 bases removed from V and 2 bases from J, the gap between germline ends came to 7 bases. The DNA of the CDR3 is TGTGCCAGCAGTTTCCCAGGGAACTATGGCTACACCTTC. Protein: CASSFPGNYGYTF.

The CDR3 is CASSINPAEPQHF. In DNA form, the CDR3 reads TGTGCCAGTAGTATCAACCCCGCGGAGCCCCAGCATTTT. The chain has TRBV19 and TRBJ1-5; D uncertain. Trimming left V 3 bases short and J 8 bases short, with 11 bases between. CDR3 length: 13 residues. Germline V gene data show CDR1 as LNHDA and CDR2 as SQIVND (reference sequence).

Concerning this clonotype itself: As the CDR3 is not closed by the conserved phenylalanine or tryptophan, this likely results from a read error. V is TRBV5-6 and J is TRBJ2-7; a possible D gene is TRBD1 (6 bases). From germline, CDR1 is SGHDT and CDR2 YYEEEE. CDR3 length: 12 residues. The germline V and J ends were trimmed by 6 bases and 0 bases, with 7 bases remaining between them. DNA of the CDR3: TGTGCCAGCATGGACAGCTCCTACGAGCAGTACCTC. This codes for CASMDSSYEQYL.

The chain joins TRBV6-2 or TRBV6-3 to TRBJ2-1, with 8 bases aligning to TRBD2. V was pared by 7 bases and J by 6 bases, with 11 bases of the junction left unmatched. The CDR3 is 15 residues long. Per germline, CDR1 MNHEY and CDR2 SVGEGT. CDR3 region: CASNQPGLGLNEQFF. Here the CDR3 DNA reads TGTGCCAGCAACCAACCGGGACTAGGACTCAATGAGCAGTTCTTC.

The chain combines TRBV24-1 with TRBJ1-2; no firm D call. The CDR3 runs 11 residues. V was shortened by 0 bases and J by 8 bases, with 3 bases between the two germline ends. Germline V CDR1 and CDR2: KGHDR, SFDVKD. CDR3 DNA sequence: TGTGCCACCAGTGATTTGAACGGCTACACCTTC. Its protein is CATSDLNGYTF.